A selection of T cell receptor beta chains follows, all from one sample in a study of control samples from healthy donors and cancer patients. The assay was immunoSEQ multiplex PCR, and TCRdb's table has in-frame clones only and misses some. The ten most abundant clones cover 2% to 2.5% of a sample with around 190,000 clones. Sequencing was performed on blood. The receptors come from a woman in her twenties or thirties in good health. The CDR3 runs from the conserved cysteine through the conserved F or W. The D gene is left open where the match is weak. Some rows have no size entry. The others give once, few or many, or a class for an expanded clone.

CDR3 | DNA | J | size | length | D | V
CASSLSDTANYGYTF | TGTGCCAGTAGTCTATCGGACACAGCTAACTATGGCTACACCTTC | TRBJ1-2 | - | 15 | - | TRBV19
CASSQDRTGASYEQYF | TGTGCCAGCAGCCAAGATCGGACGGGGGCTTCCTACGAGCAGTACTTC | TRBJ2-7 | - | 16 | - | TRBV3-1/TRBV3-2
CASSPRWQTDTQYF | TGTGCCAGCAGCCCCCGGTGGCAAACAGATACGCAGTATTTT | TRBJ2-3 | - | 14 | - | TRBV3-1/TRBV3-2
CASSRQLINEKLFF | TGTGCCAGCAGTAGACAGCTCATTAATGAAAAACTGTTTTTT | TRBJ1-4 | - | 14 | - | TRBV28
CASSNPGQGDTGELFF | TGTGCCAGTAGTAACCCGGGACAGGGCGACACCGGGGAGCTGTTTTTT | TRBJ2-2 | - | 16 | TRBD1 | TRBV19
CASSLRSDNEQFF | TGTGCCAGCAGTCTCAGGTCAGACAATGAGCAGTTCTTC | TRBJ2-1 | - | 13 | - | TRBV12-3/TRBV12-4
CASSPDRGRTEAFF | TGCGCCAGCAGCCCCGACAGGGGGAGAACTGAAGCTTTCTTT | TRBJ1-1 | - | 14 | TRBD1 | TRBV4-1
CASSSGVYTGELFF | TGTGCCAGCAGTTCAGGGGTGTACACCGGGGAGCTGTTTTTT | TRBJ2-2 | - | 14 | - | TRBV27
CASSQDTGSTGGGGNQPQHF | TGCGCCAGCAGCCAAGACACCGGAAGTACAGGCGGAGGTGGCAATCAGCCCCAGCATTTT | TRBJ1-5 | - | 20 | - | TRBV4-3
CASSYSPVAGWGATEAFF | TGTGCCAGCAGTTACTCCCCGGTGGCGGGTTGGGGGGCCACTGAAGCTTTCTTT | TRBJ1-1 | - | 18 | - | TRBV6-2/TRBV6-3
CASSQAGPGIWDGNTIYF | TGTGCCAGCAGCCAAGCAGGCCCAGGGATTTGGGATGGAAACACCATATATTTT | TRBJ1-3 | - | 18 | - | TRBV3-1/TRBV3-2
CASSLRSTGITGELFF | TGTGCCAGCAGCCTACGATCGACAGGTATCACCGGGGAGCTGTTTTTT | TRBJ2-2 | - | 16 | - | TRBV21-1
CASSLGIAKNIQYF | TGTGCCAGTAGTTTGGGGATAGCCAAAAACATTCAGTACTTC | TRBJ2-4 | - | 14 | - | TRBV19
CASSASGGRYEQYF | TGTGCCAGCAGCGCGAGCGGGGGACGATACGAGCAGTACTTC | TRBJ2-7 | - | 14 | TRBD2 | TRBV9
CASSFGAGGRYEQYF | TGTGCCAGCAGCTTTGGGGCGGGGGGCCGCTACGAGCAGTACTTC | TRBJ2-7 | - | 15 | TRBD2 | TRBV11-2
CASSLSVRAGGKFPNEQFF | TGCGCCAGCAGCTTGTCAGTCCGGGCGGGGGGGAAATTTCCCAATGAGCAGTTCTTC | TRBJ2-1 | - | 19 | TRBD2 | TRBV5-1
CASSQAPTDPQETQYF | TGCGCCAGCAGCCAAGCCCCGACAGATCCCCAAGAGACCCAGTACTTC | TRBJ2-5 | - | 16 | - | TRBV4-1
CASSLLGGSHQPQHF | TGTGCCAGCAGCTTACTTGGAGGGTCGCATCAGCCCCAGCATTTT | TRBJ1-5 | - | 15 | - | TRBV7-2
CASGGVGTYEQYF | TGTGCCAGCGGAGGGGTCGGGACCTACGAGCAGTACTTC | TRBJ2-7 | - | 13 | - | TRBV2
CASSQGSSNQPQHF | TGCGCCAGCAGCCAAGGTTCCAGCAATCAGCCCCAGCATTTT | TRBJ1-5 | medium-sized | 14 | - | TRBV4-1
CASSLVGANTEAFF | TGCGCCAGCAGCTTGGTCGGCGCCAACACTGAAGCTTTCTTT | TRBJ1-1 | - | 14 | - | TRBV5-1
CASSQTGAIYNEQFF | TGTGCCAGCAGCCAGACAGGGGCCATATACAATGAGCAGTTCTTC | TRBJ2-1 | - | 15 | TRBD1 | TRBV14
CASSPRTSGDSYNEQFF | TGTGCCAGCAGCCCTAGGACTAGCGGGGACTCCTACAATGAGCAGTTCTTC | TRBJ2-1 | - | 17 | TRBD2 | TRBV11-3
CASTATWTGENTEAFF | TGTGCCAGCACCGCGACCTGGACAGGGGAGAACACTGAAGCTTTCTTT | TRBJ1-1 | - | 16 | TRBD1 | TRBV28
CASSLDRRIYEQYF | TGCGCCAGCTCGCTTGACAGACGGATCTACGAGCAGTACTTC | TRBJ2-7 | - | 14 | - | TRBV4-1
CASSYHRGGVIYGYTF | TGTGCCAGCAGCTATCACAGGGGTGGAGTTATCTATGGCTACACCTTC | TRBJ1-2 | - | 16 | TRBD1 | TRBV7-8
CAGQTGEETQYF | TGTGCCGGCCAGACAGGGGAAGAGACCCAGTACTTC | TRBJ2-5 | - | 12 | TRBD1 | TRBV2
CASSQDGRGGWTQYF | TGTGCCAGCAGCCAAGATGGACGGGGGGGCTGGACCCAGTACTTC | TRBJ2-5 | - | 15 | TRBD2 | TRBV3-1/TRBV3-2
CASRLAIQETQYF | TGTGCCAGCAGGTTAGCGATCCAAGAGACCCAGTACTTC | TRBJ2-5 | - | 13 | - | TRBV6-5
CASSSSGARGETQYF | TGTGCTAGCAGCTCAAGCGGGGCGCGGGGAGAGACCCAGTACTTC | TRBJ2-5 | - | 15 | TRBD2 | TRBV7-7
CASSSGQGALGF | TGCGCCAGCAGCTCGGGACAGGGGGCGCTGGGTTTT | TRBJ2-3 | - | 12 | TRBD1 | TRBV5-1
CASSFGVRGKNTEAFF | TGTGCCAGCAGTTTTGGGGTGAGGGGCAAGAACACTGAAGCTTTCTTT | TRBJ1-1 | - | 16 | - | TRBV28
CASSDSGGDYNEQFF | TGTGCCAGCAGTGACTCTGGCGGAGACTACAATGAGCAGTTCTTC | TRBJ2-1 | - | 15 | - | TRBV6-4
CASSSTGTGYNEQFF | TGTGCCAGCAGTTCGACCGGGACAGGGTACAATGAGCAGTTCTTC | TRBJ2-1 | - | 15 | TRBD1 | TRBV28
CASSASDITSLEQYF | TGTGCCAGCAGTGCCTCGGACATTACATCCCTCGAGCAGTACTTC | TRBJ2-7 | - | 15 | - | TRBV25-1
CASGGLGGPLSETQYF | TGTGCCAGCGGGGGGCTGGGGGGACCACTTTCGGAGACCCAGTACTTC | TRBJ2-5 | - | 16 | - | TRBV2
CASRDTGRDYGYTF | TGTGCCAGTAGGGACACGGGGCGAGACTATGGCTACACCTTC | TRBJ1-2 | - | 14 | - | TRBV19
CASSSIYRDGRYYGYTF | TGTGCCAGCAGCTCCATTTACCGGGACGGACGTTACTATGGCTACACCTTC | TRBJ1-2 | - | 17 | - | TRBV7-9
CASSPTLGARTDTQYF | TGTGCCAGCAGCCCCACCTTAGGGGCCCGCACAGATACGCAGTATTTT | TRBJ2-3 | - | 16 | - | TRBV5-4
CASSYSPLLAGFTGELFF | TGTGCCAGCAGTTACTCCCCCTTACTAGCGGGGTTCACCGGGGAGCTGTTTTTT | TRBJ2-2 | - | 18 | TRBD2 | TRBV6-2/TRBV6-3
CASSFNSYGYTF | TGTGCCAGCAGTTTTAATAGCTATGGCTACACCTTC | TRBJ1-2 | - | 12 | - | TRBV12-3/TRBV12-4
CASSLQQGGPEAFF | TGTGCCAGTAGCTTACAACAGGGGGGCCCTGAAGCTTTCTTT | TRBJ1-1 | - | 14 | TRBD1 | TRBV19
CAWSVLRGLQGYTF | TGTGCCTGGAGTGTACTGAGAGGGTTGCAGGGCTACACCTTC | TRBJ1-2 | - | 14 | - | TRBV30
CASYPARTGAGNTIYF | TGTGCCAGCTACCCCGCCCGGACAGGCGCCGGAAACACCATATATTTT | TRBJ1-3 | - | 16 | TRBD1 | TRBV19
CASSVTGGPDQPQHF | TGCGCCAGCAGTGTTACAGGGGGCCCAGATCAGCCCCAGCATTTT | TRBJ1-5 | - | 15 | TRBD1 | TRBV10-1
CASSLRGETQYF | TGTGCCAGCAGTTTGAGGGGAGAGACCCAGTACTTC | TRBJ2-5 | - | 12 | - | TRBV28
CASTLGGIGEKLFF | TGTGCCAGCACCCTAGGGGGGATCGGTGAAAAACTGTTTTTT | TRBJ1-4 | - | 14 | - | TRBV28
CASSDPGRSNTEAFF | TGCGCCAGCAGTGACCCGGGACGGTCGAACACTGAAGCTTTCTTT | TRBJ1-1 | - | 15 | - | TRBV10-1
CASSQGSGNEQFF | TGTGCCAGCAGCCAAGGTAGCGGGAATGAGCAGTTCTTC | TRBJ2-1 | - | 13 | TRBD2 | TRBV4-2
CASSQTGDSNEQFF | TGTGCCAGCAGTCAAACCGGGGACAGCAATGAGCAGTTCTTC | TRBJ2-1 | - | 14 | TRBD1 | TRBV28
CASSEGLRGSPLHF | TGCGCCAGCAGTGAAGGTTTACGGGGTTCACCCCTCCACTTT | TRBJ1-6 | - | 14 | - | TRBV10-1
CASRGIRGRGTGELFF | TGTGCCAGCAGGGGAATCAGGGGGCGCGGCACCGGGGAGCTGTTTTTT | TRBJ2-2 | - | 16 | TRBD1 | TRBV6-4
CASSHKTGQGNGELFF | TGCGCCAGCAGCCACAAAACAGGACAGGGCAACGGGGAGCTGTTTTTT | TRBJ2-2 | - | 16 | TRBD1 | TRBV4-1
CASSSTGSYEQYF | TGCGCCAGCAGCTCGACAGGGTCCTACGAGCAGTACTTC | TRBJ2-7 | - | 13 | TRBD1 | TRBV5-1
CASSLYGNTEAFF | TGTGCCAGCAGTTTATACGGGAACACTGAAGCTTTCTTT | TRBJ1-1 | - | 13 | - | TRBV27
CASRNAGTELVAFF | TGTGCCAGCAGGAACGCCGGGACAGAACTCGTAGCTTTCTTT | TRBJ1-1 | - | 14 | TRBD1 | TRBV28
CASGRSNQPQHF | TGTGCCTCGGGAAGGAGCAATCAGCCCCAGCATTTT | TRBJ1-5 | - | 12 | - | TRBV3-1/TRBV3-2
CAAAWGLSAEAFF | TGCGCCGCCGCATGGGGACTCTCGGCTGAAGCTTTCTTT | TRBJ1-1 | - | 13 | - | TRBV10-1